Below, 32 T cell receptor beta chains from the same sample are listed, as sequenced in a study of blood T cells in healthy people across ages. Together with a sample-barcoded 5' primer, a J-beta primer mix was included in a second PCR lasting roughly 7 to 11 cycles. TCRdb re-called the 5' RACE reads through MiXCR, storing one row per CDR3 protein. Of approximately 810,000 distinct CDR3 sequences listed, more than 25% are singletons. Input material: blood. Receptors were obtained from a woman older than 75 in good health.

This clonotype was counted at least ten times. This chain joins TRBV12-3 or TRBV12-4 and TRBJ2-3; perhaps TRBD1 as D (7 bases). The V end lost 2 bases, the J end lost 6 bases, and 21 bases lay between the germline ends. There are 17 residues in the CDR3. The CDR3 coding sequence is TGTGCCAGCAGTTTACATTATTTGGCAGGGGGGTCGGATACGCAGTATTTT. This gives the protein CASSLHYLAGGSDTQYF.

This clonotype has a count of ten or more. The rearrangement joins TRBV6-6 to TRBJ1-5; D uncertain. This CDR3 is 14 amino acids long. Trimming removed 2 bases from V and 4 bases from J, with 9 bases in between. Germline CDR1 and CDR2: MNHNY and SVGAGI (reference sequence). The CDR3 nucleotides are TGTGCCAGCAGTTACGACGGTACAAATCAGCCCCAGCATTTT. Translating it yields CASSYDGTNQPQHF.

The chain joins TRBV7-2 to TRBJ1-5, with D possibly matching TRBD1 (5 bases). This CDR3 region has 18 residues. Germline V gene sequence: CDR1 SGHTA, CDR2 FQGNSA. V was pared by 2 bases and J by 3 bases, with 20 bases between. The CDR3 nucleotides are TGTGCCAGCAGCTTAAGGGAGGGAGGGGCAGCCCTCAATCAGCCCCAGCATTTT. Protein sequence: CASSLREGGAALNQPQHF.

The chain combines TRBV27 with TRBJ1-6; the match to TRBD1 covers 7 bases. The CDR3 sequence is 15 residues long. The V segment lost 6 bases and the J segment 9 bases; nucleotides outside the gene matches: 11. The germline V gene has CDR1 MNHEY and CDR2 SMNVEV (reference sequence). The CDR3 region is CASRNQDRRASPLHF. CDR3 coding DNA: TGTGCCAGCAGGAATCAGGACAGGCGGGCTTCACCCCTCCACTTT.

This clonotype was seen at least ten times. This chain joins TRBV4-3 and TRBJ2-1; the D is unclear. V lost 2 bases to trimming and J lost 0 bases, with 8 bases between them. In germline, CDR1 is LGHNA, CDR2 YSLEER. The CDR3 is made up of 15 amino acids. The CDR3 nucleotides are TGCGCCAGCAGCCAAAGGGTGAGCTCCTACAATGAGCAGTTCTTC. Translating it yields CASSQRVSSYNEQFF.

This clonotype has more than one count but fewer than ten. V and J are TRBV6-2 or TRBV6-3 and TRBJ2-7, with 7 nucleotides matching TRBD1. CDR1 MNHEY and CDR2 SVGEGT come from the germline V gene. V shed 6 bases and J 7 bases; nucleotides not matched to a gene: 21. The length of the CDR3 is 17 residues. The DNA for the CDR3 is TGTGCCAGCAGAAAAGGGGCCGGGACAGTGCCTTACAATGAGCAGTACTTC. Protein sequence: CASRKGAGTVPYNEQYF.

This clonotype has ten or more counts. The V gene is TRBV27, the J gene TRBJ2-6; no clear D gene. CDR3 length: 15 amino acids. Between the trimmed V and J ends, which lost 5 bases and 0 bases, there was a span of 8 bases. Looked up from germline, CDR1 is MNHEY and CDR2 is SMNVEV (reference sequence). The CDR3 bases are TGTGCCAGCAGTCCCAGCCTCTCTGGGGCCAACGTCCTGACTTTC. It codes for CASSPSLSGANVLTF.

This clonotype was found once. An end of the junction differs from the germline gene, which may be a read error. The gene calls are TRBV29-1 and TRBJ2-3; the match to TRBD1 covers 7 bases. Germline V gives CDR1 SQVTM, CDR2 ANQGSEA. This CDR3 spans 15 amino acids. CDR3 DNA sequence: TGCAGCGTTGAAACGTGGTCAGGGGGTACAGACACGCAGTATTTT. It yields the protein CSVETWSGGTDTQYF.

The table lists this clonotype with a count of one. This chain joins TRBV7-2 and TRBJ1-5; perhaps TRBD1 as D (6 bases). The CDR3 sequence is 16 residues long. Germline V gives CDR1 SGHTA, CDR2 FQGNSA. V was shortened by 4 bases and J by 2 bases, with 15 bases between the two germline ends. The CDR3 reads CASSSDSQWGNQPQHF. For the CDR3, the DNA is TGTGCCAGCAGCTCGGACAGCCAGTGGGGCAATCAGCCCCAGCATTTT.

Worth noting for this clonotype: This sequence may be a read error, since a much larger clone differs from it by one base. This chain connects TRBV9 to TRBJ2-5; the match to TRBD2 covers 7 bases. The junction had 13 bases not matched to a gene; V was cut back by 3 bases and J by 14 bases. Germline V lookup: CDR1 SGDLS, CDR2 YYNGEE. The CDR3 has 13 residues. The CDR3 DNA sequence: TGTGCCAGCAGCGCCGGGGGGAGTAACGAGCACTACTTC. Its protein is CASSAGGSNEHYF.

Many counts were recorded for this clonotype. The rearrangement uses TRBV9 and TRBJ2-1, with D unresolved. This CDR3 contains 13 residues. Germline V gives CDR1 SGDLS, CDR2 YYNGEE. V was clipped by 3 bases and J by 9 bases, with 13 bases between them. The CDR3 region has the DNA TGTGCCAGCAGCGCGGCGTTGATTGGTGAGCAGTTCTTC. Its translation: CASSAALIGEQFF.

This clonotype has at least ten counts. This chain joins TRBV7-2 and TRBJ2-1, with TRBD1 as a possible D gene (5 bases). Germline CDR1 and CDR2: SGHTA and FQGNSA. V was shortened by 6 bases and J by 14 bases, with 17 bases between the two germline ends. This CDR3 is built from 12 residues. CDR3 loop: CASSTQRLQEFF. CDR3 sequence (DNA): TGTGCCAGCAGTACCCAACGCTTACAGGAGTTCTTC.

The chain joins TRBV4-2 to TRBJ2-4; 10 bases are shared with TRBD1. Matching the DNA end better, TRBJ2-7 makes the J call doubtful. This CDR3 has 15 residues. CDR1 is LGHNA, CDR2 YNFKEQ, per germline. The CDR3 sequence: CASSRGGQGQYEQYF. CDR3 sequence (DNA): TGTGCCAGCAGCCGTGGGGGACAGGGGCAGTACGAGCAGTACTTC.

The chain links TRBV7-3 to TRBJ2-1; the match to TRBD2 covers 9 bases. Germline V gives CDR1 SGHTA, CDR2 FQGTGA. With V trimmed by 5 bases and J by 7 bases, 15 bases remained unmatched. This CDR3 is built from 17 residues. CDR3 sequence: CASSPPVAGVTWNEQFF. The CDR3 DNA follows: TGTGCCAGCAGCCCTCCTGTAGCGGGGGTCACTTGGAATGAGCAGTTCTTC.

On this clonotype: Lacking the conserved final phenylalanine or tryptophan, this CDR3 likely reflects a read error. This chain joins TRBV11-2 and TRBJ1-2; TRBD1 matches at 7 bases. Germline V CDR1 and CDR2: SGHAT, FQNNGV. This CDR3 spans 13 amino acids. V shed 4 bases, J shed 4 bases, and the junction held 3 bases outside the gene matches. CDR3 nucleotide sequence: TGTGCCAGCAGCTCAGGGGACAGCTATGGCTACACCTCC. It yields the protein CASSSGDSYGYTS.

Notes on this clonotype: Being one base from a much bigger clone, this may be a read error. The chain carries TRBV20-1 and TRBJ2-7; D not certain. The CDR3 length is 11 residues. CDR1 and CDR2 from the germline V gene are DFQATT and SNEGSKA (reference sequence). DNA of the CDR3: TGCAGGGCTAGAGCCGAATACGAGCAGTACTTC. Protein: CRARAEYEQYF.

Ten or more counts support this clonotype. The chain has TRBV7-9 and TRBJ2-5; 7 nucleotides line up with TRBD1. CDR3 length equals 15 residues. Germline CDR1 SEHNR, CDR2 FQNEAQ (reference sequence). Trimming at V came to 5 bases and at J to 3 bases, leaving 9 bases not matched to a gene. The CDR3 nucleotides read TGTGCCAGCAGCACAGCCGGGACAGCCAAAGAGACCCAGTACTTC. Its protein product is CASSTAGTAKETQYF.

This clonotype was counted at least ten times. The chain links TRBV5-1 to TRBJ1-5, with unresolved D. Deletions cut 4 bases from V and 4 bases from J, with 15 bases between. The CDR3 sequence is 15 residues long. The germline V gene encodes CDR1 SGHRS and CDR2 YFSETQ. The CDR3, as DNA: TGCGCCAGCAGCCCCGCCGGCCAGGTTAATCAGCCCCAGCATTTT. Amino acids: CASSPAGQVNQPQHF.

Comments on this clonotype: A much larger clone lies one base from this, so it may be a read error. The chain employs TRBV3-1 and TRBJ2-7, with 7 bases fitting TRBD1. The CDR3 has 14 amino acids. CDR1 is LGHDT, CDR2 YNNKEL, per germline (reference sequence). The chain's CDR3 is CASSQEGDSYGQYF. CDR3 nucleotide sequence: TGTGCCAGCAGCCAAGAGGGGGACAGCTACGGGCAGTACTTC.

About this clonotype itself: A much larger clone is a single base away; this may be a read error. This chain joins TRBV20-1 and TRBJ2-5; 8 bases are a match to TRBD1. In germline, CDR1 is DFQATT, CDR2 SNEGSKA (reference sequence). CDR3 length equals 12 residues. CDR3 DNA: TGCAGTGCCGGACAGGGCGAAGAGACCCGGTACTTC. It translates to CSAGQGEETRYF.

In regard to this clonotype: This may be a read error: a much more frequent sequence differs by one nucleotide. This sequence joins TRBV4-3 and TRBJ2-1; 7 bases line up with TRBD1. The last part of the DNA fits TRBJ2-7 better; the J call may be wrong. The germline V gene encodes CDR1 LGHNA and CDR2 YSLEER. This CDR3 is built from 14 residues. CDR3 sequence (DNA): TGCGCCAGCAAGGGACAGCTCTCCTACAATGAGCAGTACTTC. Protein sequence: CASKGQLSYNEQYF.

This clonotype was observed a few times. This chain uses TRBV20-1 with TRBJ2-3; 13 nucleotides agree with TRBD2. The CDR3 consists of 16 residues. V was clipped by 6 bases and J by 2 bases; unmatched bases: 8. Germline values: CDR1 DFQATT, CDR2 SNEGSKA (reference sequence). The CDR3, as DNA: TGCAGTGCCAGCGGACTAGCGGGGGAAACCACAGATACGCAGTATTTT. This encodes CSASGLAGETTDTQYF.

This clonotype was detected only a few times. The chain uses TRBV20-1 and TRBJ1-1; possibly TRBD1 for D (5 bases). CDR1 is DFQATT, CDR2 SNEGSKA, per germline (reference sequence). The CDR3 contains 14 residues. V lost 0 bases to trimming and J lost 0 bases, with 8 bases between them. In DNA form, the CDR3 reads TGCAGTGCTAGAGAGGACACTGTGAACACTGAAGCTTTCTTT. Residues: CSAREDTVNTEAFF.

This clonotype was seen repeatedly, ten times or more. J is TRBJ2-3 and V is TRBV20-1, with 15 bases matching TRBD2. CDR3 size: 17 residues. Germline V gene sequence: CDR1 DFQATT, CDR2 SNEGSKA (reference sequence). J lost 0 bases, V lost 5 bases, and 6 bases had no gene match. The CDR3 spells CSAWTSGGAVSTDTQYF. In DNA form, the CDR3 reads TGCAGTGCTTGGACTAGCGGGGGGGCAGTTAGCACAGATACGCAGTATTTT.

This clonotype has more than one count but fewer than ten. The rearrangement uses TRBV7-2 and TRBJ1-1; 8 nucleotides match TRBD1. Trimming cost V 0 bases and J 6 bases; bases outside gene matches: 6. The CDR3 is made up of 15 amino acids. The V gene's germline CDR1 is SGHTA and CDR2 FQGNSA. For the CDR3, the DNA is TGTGCCAGCAGCTTAGCGCTTACAGGGGGATCTGAAGCTTTCTTT. Its protein product is CASSLALTGGSEAFF.

CDR3 amino acids: CASLGTGSYNEQFF. CDR3 DNA: TGTGCCAGCCTGGGAACAGGGTCCTACAATGAGCAGTTCTTC. This chain joins TRBV2 and TRBJ2-1, with D tentatively TRBD1 (6 bases). V was trimmed by 8 bases and J by 1 base, leaving 12 bases between them. Germline V gene data show CDR1 as SNHLY and CDR2 as FYNNEI. CDR3 size: 14 residues.

This clonotype was found a few times. This chain links TRBV11-3 with TRBJ1-5; D unresolved. CDR3 length equals 13 residues. From germline, CDR1 is SGHNT and CDR2 YENEEA. Trimming took off 5 bases at V and 5 bases at J, with 10 bases between the two ends. The CDR3 loop is CASSRGPDQPQHF. The CDR3 bases are TGTGCCAGCAGCCGCGGACCAGATCAGCCCCAGCATTTT.

This clonotype was recorded many times. The rearrangement joins TRBV18 to TRBJ1-2; 9 bases match TRBD1. CDR3 length: 13 residues. CDR1 is KGHSH, CDR2 LQKENI, per germline. Losses at the gene ends were 8 bases for V and 4 bases for J; bases not matched to a gene: 5. Here the CDR3 reads CASSRDRVYGYTF. Here the CDR3 DNA reads TGTGCCAGCAGTCGGGACAGGGTCTATGGCTACACCTTC.

This clonotype was seen many times. The V and J genes are TRBV20-1 and TRBJ2-5; 10 bases fit TRBD1. V was pared by 0 bases and J by 4 bases, with 5 bases of the junction left unmatched. CDR3 length: 15 residues. The V gene's germline CDR1 is DFQATT and CDR2 SNEGSKA (reference sequence). The CDR3, as DNA: TGCAGTGCTAGAGAAACCGGGACAGGGGTAGAGACCCAGTACTTC. Its translation: CSARETGTGVETQYF.

V is TRBV20-1 and J is TRBJ2-3; tentative D call: TRBD1 (6 bases). CDR1 and CDR2 (germline): DFQATT, SNEGSKA (reference sequence). V was shortened by 1 base and J by 0 bases, with 14 bases between the two germline ends. The CDR3 contains 16 residues. CDR3 in DNA: TGCAGTGCTAGAGCCCCAGGGGCGGCCAGCACAGATACGCAGTATTTT. Translating it yields CSARAPGAASTDTQYF.

The sample holds many counts of this clonotype. The V gene is TRBV6-6, the J gene TRBJ2-7, with D possibly TRBD2 on 5 matching bases. Deletions cut 0 bases from V and 7 bases from J, with 10 bases between. Germline V gene lookup returns CDR1 MNHNY and CDR2 SVGAGI (reference sequence). The length of the CDR3 is 13 residues. The CDR3 protein is CASSYSAPGEQYF. DNA for the CDR3: TGTGCCAGCAGTTACTCGGCGCCGGGGGAGCAGTACTTC.

In its sample, this clonotype was seen many times. The chain recombines TRBV5-5 with TRBJ2-6; 7 bases map to TRBD1. The germline V gene encodes CDR1 SGHKS and CDR2 YYEKEE (reference sequence). Trimming took 5 bases from V and 0 from J; bases not matched to a gene: 8. This CDR3 has 17 residues. The CDR3: CASSRDSWGSGANVLTF. Here the CDR3 DNA reads TGTGCCAGCAGTCGGGACAGCTGGGGCTCTGGGGCCAACGTCCTGACTTTC.